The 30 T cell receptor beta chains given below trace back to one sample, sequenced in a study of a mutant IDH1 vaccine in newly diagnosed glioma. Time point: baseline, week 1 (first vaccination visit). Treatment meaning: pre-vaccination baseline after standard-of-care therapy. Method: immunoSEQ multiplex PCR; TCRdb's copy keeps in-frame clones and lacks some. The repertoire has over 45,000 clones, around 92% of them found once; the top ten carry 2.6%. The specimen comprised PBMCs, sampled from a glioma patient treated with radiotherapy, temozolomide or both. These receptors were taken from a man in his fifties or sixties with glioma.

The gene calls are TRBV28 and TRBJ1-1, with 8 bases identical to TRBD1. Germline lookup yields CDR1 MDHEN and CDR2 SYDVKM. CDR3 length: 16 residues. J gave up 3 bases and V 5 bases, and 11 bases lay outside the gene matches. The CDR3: CASSPYRGGSDTEAFF. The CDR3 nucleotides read TGTGCCAGCAGTCCCTACAGGGGGGGAAGCGACACTGAAGCTTTCTTT.

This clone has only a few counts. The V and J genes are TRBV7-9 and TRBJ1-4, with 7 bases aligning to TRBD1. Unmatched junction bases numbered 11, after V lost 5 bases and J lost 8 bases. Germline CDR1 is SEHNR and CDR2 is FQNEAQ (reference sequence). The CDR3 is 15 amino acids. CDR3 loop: CASSRYQGDREKLFF. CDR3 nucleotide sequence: TGTGCCAGCAGCCGATACCAGGGGGATCGGGAAAAACTGTTTTTT.

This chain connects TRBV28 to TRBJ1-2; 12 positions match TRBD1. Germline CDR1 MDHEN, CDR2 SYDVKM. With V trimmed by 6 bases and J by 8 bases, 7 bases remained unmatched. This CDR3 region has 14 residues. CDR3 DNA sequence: TGTGCCAGCAGACCGGGACAGGGGGCGCGGGGCTACACCTTC. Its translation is CASRPGQGARGYTF.

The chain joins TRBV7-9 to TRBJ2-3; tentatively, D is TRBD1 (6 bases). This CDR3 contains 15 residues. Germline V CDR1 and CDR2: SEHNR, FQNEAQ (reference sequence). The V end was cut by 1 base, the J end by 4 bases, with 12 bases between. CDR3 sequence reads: CASSLGGGIADTQYF. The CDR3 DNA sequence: TGTGCCAGCAGCTTAGGAGGGGGAATCGCAGATACGCAGTATTTT.

The CDR3 loop is CASNPGGPYNEQFF. CDR3 nucleotide sequence: TGTGCCAGCAATCCGGGAGGGCCCTACAATGAGCAGTTCTTC. The chain employs TRBV6-6 and TRBJ2-1; TRBD2 matches 8 bases. V lost 7 bases and J lost 2; bases outside the gene matches: 4. CDR3 length: 14 residues. Germline CDR1 and CDR2: MNHNY and SVGAGI (reference sequence).

In DNA, the CDR3 is TGCGCCAGCAGTGAAGCAGGGTCCAAAAACATTCAGTACTTC. It is translated as CASSEAGSKNIQYF. The chain recombines TRBV10-1 with TRBJ2-4; a possible D gene is TRBD1 (5 bases). Trimming removed 3 bases at V and 2 bases at J, with 8 bases between. The CDR3 is 14 residues long. The germline V gene has CDR1 WNHNN and CDR2 SYGVQD (reference sequence).

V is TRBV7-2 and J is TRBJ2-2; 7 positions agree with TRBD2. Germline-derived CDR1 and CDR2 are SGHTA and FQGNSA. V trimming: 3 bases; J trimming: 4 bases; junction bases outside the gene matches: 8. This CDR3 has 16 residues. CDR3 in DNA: TGTGCCAGCAGCTTCGCTGCGGGGGTCTTCACCGGGGAGCTGTTTTTT. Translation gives CASSFAAGVFTGELFF. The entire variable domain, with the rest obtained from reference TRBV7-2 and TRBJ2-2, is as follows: GAGVSQSPSNKVTEKGKDVELRCDPISGHTALYWYRQSLGQGLEFLIYFQGNSAPDKSGLPSDRFSAERTGGSVSTLTIQRTQQEDSAVYLCASSFAAGVFTGELFFGEGSRLTVL.

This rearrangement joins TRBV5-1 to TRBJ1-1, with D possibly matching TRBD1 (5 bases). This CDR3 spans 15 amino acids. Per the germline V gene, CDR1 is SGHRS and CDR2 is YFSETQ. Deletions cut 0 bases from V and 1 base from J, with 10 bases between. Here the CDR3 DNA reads TGCGCCAGCAGCTTGGGTAGGGGTCGGAACACTGAAGCTTTCTTT. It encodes CASSLGRGRNTEAFF.

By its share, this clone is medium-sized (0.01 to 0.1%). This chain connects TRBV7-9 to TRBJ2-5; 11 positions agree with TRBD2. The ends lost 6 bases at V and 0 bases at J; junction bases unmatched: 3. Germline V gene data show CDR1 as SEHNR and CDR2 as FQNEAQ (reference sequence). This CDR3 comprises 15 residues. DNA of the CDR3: TGTGCCAGCAGGGGACTAGCGGAGTACCAAGAGACCCAGTACTTC. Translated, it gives CASRGLAEYQETQYF.

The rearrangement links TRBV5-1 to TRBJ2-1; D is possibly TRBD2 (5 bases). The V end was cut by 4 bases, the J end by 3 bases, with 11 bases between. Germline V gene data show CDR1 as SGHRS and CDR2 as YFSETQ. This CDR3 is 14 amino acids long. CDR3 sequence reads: CASSGGSYYNEQFF. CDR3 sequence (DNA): TGCGCCAGCAGCGGCGGGTCCTACTACAATGAGCAGTTCTTC.

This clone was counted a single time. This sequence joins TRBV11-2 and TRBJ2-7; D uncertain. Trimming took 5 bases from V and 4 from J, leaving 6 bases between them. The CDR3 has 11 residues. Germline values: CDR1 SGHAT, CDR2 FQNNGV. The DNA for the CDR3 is TGTGCCAGCAGCATTGCGTACGAGCAGTACTTC. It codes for CASSIAYEQYF.

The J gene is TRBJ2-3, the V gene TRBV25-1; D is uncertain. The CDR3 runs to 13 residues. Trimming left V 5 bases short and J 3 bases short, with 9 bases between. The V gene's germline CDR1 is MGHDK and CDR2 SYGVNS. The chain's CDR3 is CASSYGLTDTQYF. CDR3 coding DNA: TGTGCCAGCAGTTATGGGTTGACAGATACGCAGTATTTT.

The CDR3 loop reads CASSQDAGGGSPLHF. Here the CDR3 DNA reads TGTGCCAGCAGCCAAGATGCAGGGGGGGGATCACCCCTCCACTTT. V usage is TRBV4-2 and J usage is TRBJ1-6; the match to TRBD1 covers 7 bases. Germline CDR1 LGHNA, CDR2 YNFKEQ. The trim removed 0 bases at V and 10 bases at J, leaving 6 bases unmatched. The CDR3 totals 15 residues.

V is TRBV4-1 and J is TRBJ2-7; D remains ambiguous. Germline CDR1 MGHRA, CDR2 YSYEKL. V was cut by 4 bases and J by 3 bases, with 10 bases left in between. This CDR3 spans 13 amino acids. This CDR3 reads CASSPSYLYEQYF. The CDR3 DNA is TGCGCCAGCAGCCCCTCCTACCTCTACGAGCAGTACTTC.

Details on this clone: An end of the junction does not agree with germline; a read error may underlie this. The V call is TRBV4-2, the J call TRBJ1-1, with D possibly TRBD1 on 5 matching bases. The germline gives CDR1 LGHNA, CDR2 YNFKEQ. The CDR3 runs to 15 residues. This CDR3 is CASSKDGGGITEAFF. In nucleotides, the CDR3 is TGTGCCAGCAGCAAAGACGGGGGGGGAATTACTGAAGCTTTCTTT.

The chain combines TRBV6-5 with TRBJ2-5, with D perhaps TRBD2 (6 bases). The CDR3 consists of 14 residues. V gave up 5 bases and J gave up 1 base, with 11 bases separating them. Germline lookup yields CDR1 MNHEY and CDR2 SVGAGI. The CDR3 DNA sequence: TGTGCCAGCAGTGGTTCGCGGGGCCAAGAGACCCAGTACTTC. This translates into CASSGSRGQETQYF.

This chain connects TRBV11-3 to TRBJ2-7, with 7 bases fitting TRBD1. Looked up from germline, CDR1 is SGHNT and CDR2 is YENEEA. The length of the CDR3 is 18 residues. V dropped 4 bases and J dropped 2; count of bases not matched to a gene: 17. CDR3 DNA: TGTGCCAGCAGCTCCCGGTCGGGACAGCTGTCACCGGCCTACGAGCAGTACTTC. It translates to CASSSRSGQLSPAYEQYF. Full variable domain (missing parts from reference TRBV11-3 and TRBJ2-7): EAGVVQSPRYKIIEKKQPVAFWCNPISGHNTLYWYLQNLGQGPELLIRYENEEAVDDSQLPKDRFSAERLKGVDSTLKIQPAELGDSAVYLCASSSRSGQLSPAYEQYFGPGTRLTVT.

This chain's CDR3 is CARSPGDTQYF. The CDR3 nucleotides read TGTGCCCGTAGCCCGGGGGATACGCAGTATTTT. V usage is TRBV2 and J usage is TRBJ2-3; a possible D gene is TRBD2 (5 bases). The CDR3 contains 11 residues. V lost 11 bases, J lost 6 bases, and 12 bases lay in between. Germline V lookup: CDR1 SNHLY, CDR2 FYNNEI.

DNA for the CDR3: TGTGCCTCGCAGACCGACAGGAACACCGGGGAGCTGTTTTTT. It specifies CASQTDRNTGELFF. This sequence joins TRBV19 and TRBJ2-2, with D perhaps TRBD1 (5 bases). V was pared by 11 bases and J by 1 base, with 14 bases between. The V gene's germline CDR1 is LNHDA and CDR2 SQIVND (reference sequence). This CDR3 region has 14 residues.

This CDR3 is CASSDGRIKGPQHF. The CDR3 coding sequence is TGTGCCAGCAGCGACGGACGGATAAAGGGGCCCCAGCATTTT. The chain is built from TRBV7-9 and TRBJ1-5; no firm D call. Germline-derived CDR1 and CDR2 are SEHNR and FQNEAQ (reference sequence). The V end lost 5 bases, the J end lost 9 bases, and 17 bases lay between the germline ends. CDR3 length: 14 amino acids.

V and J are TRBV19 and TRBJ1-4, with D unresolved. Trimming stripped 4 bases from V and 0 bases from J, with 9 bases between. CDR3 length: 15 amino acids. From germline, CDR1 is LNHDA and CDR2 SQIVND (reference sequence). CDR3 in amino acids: CASSTELATNEKLFF. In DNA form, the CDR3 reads TGTGCCAGTAGTACGGAATTAGCAACTAATGAAAAACTGTTTTTT. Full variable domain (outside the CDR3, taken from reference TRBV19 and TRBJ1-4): DGGITQSPKYLFRKEGQNVTLSCEQNLNHDAMYWYRQDPGQGLRLIYYSQIVNDFQKGDIAEGYSVSREKKESFPLTVTSAQKNPTAFYLCASSTELATNEKLFFGSGTQLSVL.

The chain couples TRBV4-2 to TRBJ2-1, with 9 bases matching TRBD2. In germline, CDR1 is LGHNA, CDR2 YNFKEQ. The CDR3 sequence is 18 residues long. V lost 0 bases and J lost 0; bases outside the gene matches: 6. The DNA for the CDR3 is TGTGCCAGCAGCCAAGATCGTCTAGCGGGGTTCTCCTACAATGAGCAGTTCTTC. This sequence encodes CASSQDRLAGFSYNEQFF.

The CDR3 here is CASSLTGSEQFF. DNA for the CDR3: TGTGCCAGCAGTTTGACAGGCAGTGAGCAGTTCTTC. J is TRBJ2-1 and V is TRBV27, with D possibly matching TRBD1 (6 bases). Trimming left V 3 bases short and J 9 bases short, with 9 bases between. The CDR3 runs to 12 residues. In germline, CDR1 is MNHEY, CDR2 SMNVEV (reference sequence).

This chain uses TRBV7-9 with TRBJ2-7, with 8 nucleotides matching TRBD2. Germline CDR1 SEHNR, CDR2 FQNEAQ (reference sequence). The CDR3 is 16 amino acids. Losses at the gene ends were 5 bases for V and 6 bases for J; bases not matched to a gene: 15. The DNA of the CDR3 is TGTGCCAGCAGCCCCGGGGATTCCGGGAGGGCTGCCGAGCAGTACTTC. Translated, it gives CASSPGDSGRAAEQYF.

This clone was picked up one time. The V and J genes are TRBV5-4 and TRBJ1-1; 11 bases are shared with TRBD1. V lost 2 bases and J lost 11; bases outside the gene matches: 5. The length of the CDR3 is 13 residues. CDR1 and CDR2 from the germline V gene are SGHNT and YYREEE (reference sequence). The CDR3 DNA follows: TGTGCCAGCAGCTTATACGGGACAGGGGGGGCTTTCTTT. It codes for CASSLYGTGGAFF.

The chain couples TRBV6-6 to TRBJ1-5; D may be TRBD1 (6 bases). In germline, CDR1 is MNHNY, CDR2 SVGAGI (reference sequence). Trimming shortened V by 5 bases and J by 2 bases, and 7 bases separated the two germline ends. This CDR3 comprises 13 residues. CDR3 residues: CASSRGGNQPQHF. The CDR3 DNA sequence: TGTGCCAGCAGTAGGGGGGGCAATCAGCCCCAGCATTTT.

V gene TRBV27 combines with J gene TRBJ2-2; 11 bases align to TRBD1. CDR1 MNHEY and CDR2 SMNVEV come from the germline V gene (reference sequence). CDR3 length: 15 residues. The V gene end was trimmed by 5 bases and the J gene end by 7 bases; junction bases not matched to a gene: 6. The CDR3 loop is CASSPGQGAGGELFF. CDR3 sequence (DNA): TGTGCCAGCAGTCCAGGACAGGGGGCAGGCGGGGAGCTGTTTTTT.

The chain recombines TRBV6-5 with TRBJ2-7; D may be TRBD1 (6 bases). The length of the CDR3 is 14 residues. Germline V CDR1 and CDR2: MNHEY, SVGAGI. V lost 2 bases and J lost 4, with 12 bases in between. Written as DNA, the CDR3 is TGTGCCAGCAGTTACGCAGGGGCGCGGTACGAGCAGTACTTC. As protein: CASSYAGARYEQYF.

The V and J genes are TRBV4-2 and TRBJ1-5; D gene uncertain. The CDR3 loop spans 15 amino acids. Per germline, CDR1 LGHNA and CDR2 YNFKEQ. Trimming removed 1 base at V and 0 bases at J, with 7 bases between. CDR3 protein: CASSQVGYSNQPQHF. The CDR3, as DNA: TGTGCCAGCAGCCAAGTGGGATATAGCAATCAGCCCCAGCATTTT.

Written as DNA, the CDR3 is TGTGCCAGCAGTTTTCAGGGTTACTCCTACGAGCAGTACTTC. This codes for CASSFQGYSYEQYF. The V gene is TRBV27, the J gene TRBJ2-7; possibly TRBD1 for D (5 bases). The V gene's germline CDR1 is MNHEY and CDR2 SMNVEV (reference sequence). CDR3 length: 14 amino acids. V lost 3 bases to trimming and J lost 0 bases, with 9 bases between them.